The entry below gives a single TCR beta chain sequence along with its context. The antigen is not known. The related graft donor's blood sample was taken on the day of bone marrow donation. Cells defined as naive were viable CD3+CD4+ or CD3+CD8+ and CCR7+CD45RA+CD45RO-CD95-CD27+CD28+. Libraries were prepared by immunoSEQ multiplex PCR; TCRdb keeps only in-frame clonotypes and omits some of them. The sample includes around 23,000 clones, about 98% seen only once; the top ten take about 0.13%. The data were taken from a study of T cells after posttransplantation cyclophosphamide. Study-wide results and caveats: Later post-transplant blood repertoires were often dominated by donor CD8+ memory clones. TRB clonality was highly associated with recipient CMV seropositivity and reactivation.

The sequence derives from a man aged 35-49 years in good health, CMV-negative, and a related stem cell transplant donor. Sequenced sample: naive CD8+ T cells sorted from PBMCs.

In DNA form, the CDR3 reads TGTGCCAGCAGCCAGAGCGGGAGAAGGGAGCAGTTCTTC. Its protein product is CASSQSGRREQFF. The chain carries TRBV11-3 and TRBJ2-1; TRBD2 matches at 8 bases. The CDR3 runs to 13 residues. Germline lookup yields CDR1 SGHNT and CDR2 YENEEA. V gave up 5 bases and J gave up 10 bases; unmatched junction bases: 7.